A selection of T cell receptor beta chains follows, all from one sample in a study of T cell repertoires in cytomegalovirus infection. No cognate antigen is known for these TCRs. TCRdb analysed the reads with MiXCR anew, one entry per CDR3 protein. Among some 940,000 distinct CDR3 sequences, roughly 30% were seen once, and the ten largest hold about 14%. This material consisted of cultured CD8+ T cells from PBMCs, taken from culture after CMV antigen stimulation. Source of these receptors: a human donor in good health (CMV status not recorded). Some clones in this sample may be carry-over from other donors' samples. CDR3s include the opening cysteine and the closing phenylalanine or tryptophan. D genes are given only for firm matches. Clone sizes are given selectively: once, few, many, or a class where the clone is expanded.

j_gene | abundance | v_gene | d_gene | CDR3aa | CDR3nt
TRBJ1-4 | . | TRBV28 | . | CASSAYRRGGEKLFF | TGTGCCAGCAGTGCGTACAGACGGGGGGGAGAAAAACTGTTTTTT
TRBJ2-7 | few | TRBV29-1 | . | CSVEDLYEQYF | TGCAGCGTTGAAGACCTCTACGAGCAGTACTTC
TRBJ2-6 | few | TRBV19 | . | CAARGAEGANVLTF | TGTGCCGCAAGAGGGGCGGAAGGGGCCAACGTCCTGACTTTC
TRBJ2-7 | . | TRBV27 | . | CASSLGGVGEQYF | TGTGCCAGCAGCTTAGGTGGGGTGGGCGAGCAGTACTTC
TRBJ2-1 | . | TRBV7-3 | TRBD2 | CASSPQLAGERNEQFF | TGTGCCAGCAGCCCCCAGCTAGCGGGGGAAAGGAATGAGCAGTTCTTC
TRBJ1-5 | few | TRBV29-1 | . | CSASYFGAVGINQPQHF | TGCAGCGCATCCTACTTTGGTGCTGTGGGGATTAATCAGCCCCAGCATTTT
TRBJ1-2 | . | TRBV7-9 | TRBD1 | CASSKTTGGTDGYTF | TGTGCCAGCAGCAAAACGACAGGGGGCACGGATGGCTACACCTTC
TRBJ2-1 | many | TRBV7-9 | TRBD2 | CASERIAGGLEQFF | TGTGCCAGCGAGAGAATAGCGGGGGGGCTTGAGCAGTTCTTC
TRBJ2-1 | many | TRBV20-1 | . | CSARDWGASYNEQFF | TGCAGTGCTAGAGATTGGGGGGCCTCTTACAATGAGCAGTTCTTC
TRBJ1-3 | few | TRBV4-3 | . | CASSQDRAGPFGNTIYF | TGCGCCAGCAGCCAAGACCGAGCAGGGCCTTTCGGAAACACCATATATTTT